The rows below give T cell receptor beta chains drawn from one sample of a study of blood T cell repertoires in COVID-19. Produced via immunoSEQ multiplex PCR; TCRdb's table is partial and in-frame only. The table has approximately 190,000 clones, roughly 80% seen once. The sequencing input was peripheral blood. The receptors originated from a man between 25 and 39 years old with active or convalescent COVID-19. The CDR3 runs from the conserved cysteine through the conserved F or W. The D gene is left open where the match is weak. Expanded clones are given a class, and other clones once, few, many or no size at all.

size: .; J: TRBJ2-5; V: TRBV7-7; D: TRBD2; CDR3: CASSSHPAGGQETQYF; DNA: TGTGCTAGCAGCTCCCACCCGGCGGGGGGGCAAGAGACCCAGTACTTC
size: .; J: TRBJ1-4; V: TRBV5-8; D: TRBD1; CDR3: CASGTGFNEKLFF; DNA: TGTGCCAGCGGGACAGGTTTTAATGAAAAACTGTTTTTT
size: .; J: TRBJ1-1; V: TRBV7-8; D: TRBD1; CDR3: CASSFGTGDTEAFF; DNA: TGTGCCAGCAGCTTTGGGACAGGGGACACTGAAGCTTTCTTT
size: .; J: TRBJ1-1; V: TRBV19; D: .; CDR3: CASSPGGTGTEAFF; DNA: TGTGCCAGTAGCCCTGGGGGGACGGGGACTGAAGCTTTCTTT
size: .; J: TRBJ1-2; V: TRBV9; D: .; CDR3: CASSKQQGHYGYTF; DNA: TGTGCCAGCAGCAAACAACAGGGACACTATGGCTACACCTTC
size: .; J: TRBJ2-7; V: TRBV19; D: .; CDR3: CASSYRLISGLLGSYEQYF; DNA: TGTGCCAGTAGTTATCGTTTGATTTCAGGGCTGCTCGGCTCCTACGAGCAGTACTTC
size: .; J: TRBJ2-1; V: TRBV5-6; D: TRBD2; CDR3: CASSLETGGRVHNEQFF; DNA: TGTGCCAGCAGCTTGGAGACGGGCGGGAGGGTACACAATGAGCAGTTCTTC
size: .; J: TRBJ2-2; V: TRBV5-1; D: .; CDR3: CASSPTLQVAGELFF; DNA: TGCGCCAGCAGCCCGACCCTACAGGTTGCCGGGGAGCTGTTTTTT
size: .; J: TRBJ1-5; V: TRBV28; D: .; CDR3: CASSSLMNQPQHF; DNA: TGTGCCAGCAGTAGTCTAATGAATCAGCCCCAGCATTTT
size: .; J: TRBJ1-1; V: TRBV5-1; D: .; CDR3: CASSYNGGNTEAFF; DNA: TGCGCCAGCAGCTACAACGGGGGGAACACTGAAGCTTTCTTT
size: .; J: TRBJ2-1; V: TRBV6-5; D: .; CDR3: CASSYSRTVYNEQFF; DNA: TGTGCCAGCAGTTACTCGAGGACAGTCTACAATGAGCAGTTCTTC
size: .; J: TRBJ1-5; V: TRBV2; D: .; CDR3: CASSPSLRGRSHQPQHF; DNA: TGTGCCAGCAGCCCCAGTTTGCGGGGGCGGTCCCATCAGCCCCAGCATTTT
size: .; J: TRBJ1-1; V: TRBV18; D: TRBD1; CDR3: CASSPAWAGGTEAFF; DNA: TGTGCCAGCTCACCAGCTTGGGCAGGGGGCACTGAAGCTTTCTTT
size: .; J: TRBJ2-7; V: TRBV29-1; D: TRBD1; CDR3: CSVSGTGASYEQYF; DNA: TGCAGCGTTTCCGGGACAGGGGCGTCCTACGAGCAGTACTTC
size: .; J: TRBJ1-2; V: TRBV2; D: TRBD1; CDR3: CASSGRRGRETF; DNA: TGTGCCAGCAGTGGTCGCAGGGGGCGGGAAACCTTC
size: .; J: TRBJ2-1; V: TRBV4-3; D: TRBD2; CDR3: CASSQDNPGGLAGYNEQFF; DNA: TGCGCCAGCAGCCAAGATAACCCAGGCGGACTAGCGGGTTACAATGAGCAGTTCTTC
size: .; J: TRBJ2-1; V: TRBV13; D: TRBD2; CDR3: CASSRRTSGMSDEQFF; DNA: TGTGCCAGCAGCCGTAGGACTAGCGGGATGAGCGATGAGCAGTTCTTC
size: few; J: TRBJ1-3; V: TRBV4-3; D: .; CDR3: CASSQDGGSDTIYF; DNA: TGCGCCAGCAGCCAAGATGGGGGGTCAGACACCATATATTTT